This T cell receptor (beta chain) was observed in a study of T cell clonality in common variable immunodeficiency. Study-wide findings and caveats: Common variable immunodeficiency TCR beta sequences reportedly had fewer deletions and N-nucleotide insertions.

The assay was immunoSEQ multiplex PCR, and TCRdb's table has in-frame clones only and misses some. The sample has around 30,000 clones, none seen only once; the top ten hold around 3.1%. Replacement immunoglobulin had been given to every CVID subject for at least one year. Blood came from CVID subjects not ill and not taking immunomodulatory or immunosuppressive medication. Heparinized whole blood, about 4.5 to 9 ml, came from each donor. About this clone: Its specificity is not known. The sequenced fragment ends 3 residues before the CDR3 boundary, so the rest is inferred from the germline J gene.

This CDR3 has 14 amino acids. Germline CDR1 is GTSNPN and CDR2 is SVGIG (reference sequence). The ends lost 4 bases at V and 2 bases at J; junction bases unmatched: 4. This sequence joins TRBV30 and TRBJ2-3; 9 bases align to TRBD2. This TCR came from a human donor with common variable immunodeficiency. Source material: peripheral blood mononuclear cells. The chain's CDR3 is CAWTSGVFTDTQYF. CDR3 bases read: TGTGCCTGGACTAGCGGGGTATTCACAGATACG.